This T cell receptor beta chain was observed in a study of cytomegalovirus exposure and HLA in healthy donors. Study-wide points: Most TCR beta V segments were productive about 90% or about 30% of the time in an earlier analysis.

Germline CDR1 and CDR2: MDHEN and SYDVKM. The CDR3 runs to 15 residues. V lost 7 bases to trimming and J lost 8 bases, with 22 bases between them. PCR employed 60 Vbeta and 13 Jbeta primers. The table came from immunoSEQ multiplex PCR; TCRdb's copy has only in-frame clones and leaves some out. The sample shows approximately 100,000 clones, 70% to 80% of them seen only once. Of note for this clone: Antigen specificity is unknown.

The rearrangement uses TRBV28 and TRBJ2-3; D is perhaps TRBD1 (5 bases). Sequenced material: PBMCs. This receptor was identified in a man between 50 and 59 years old in good health and CMV-seropositive. The CDR3 nucleotides read TGTGCCAGCACTTCTACAGGAGCGACGGTTGTTACGCAGTATTTT. As protein: CASTSTGATVVTQYF. The variable domain in full, with the rest retrieved from reference TRBV28 and TRBJ2-3, is DVKVTQSSRYLVKRTGEKVFLECVQDMDHENMFWYRQDPGLGLRLIYFSYDVKMKEKGDIPEGYSVSREKKERFSLILESASTNQTSMYLCASTSTGATVVTQYFGPGTRLTVL.